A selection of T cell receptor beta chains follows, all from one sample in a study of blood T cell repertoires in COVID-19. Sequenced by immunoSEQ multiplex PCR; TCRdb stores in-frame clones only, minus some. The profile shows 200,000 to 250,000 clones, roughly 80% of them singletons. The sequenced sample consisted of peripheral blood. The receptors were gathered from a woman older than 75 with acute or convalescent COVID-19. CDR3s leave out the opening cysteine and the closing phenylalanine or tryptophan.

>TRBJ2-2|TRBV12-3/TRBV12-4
ASSSGYTGELF
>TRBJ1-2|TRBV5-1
ASSIPLTSPRDYT
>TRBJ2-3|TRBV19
ASSIQGVTDTQY
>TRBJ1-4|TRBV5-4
ASSIQGVSTNEKLF
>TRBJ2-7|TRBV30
AWSTNSYEQY
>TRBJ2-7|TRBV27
ASSLSNGTPYEQY
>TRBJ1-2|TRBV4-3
ASSQGRGLEGLGYT
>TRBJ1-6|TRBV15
ATSPGNSPLH
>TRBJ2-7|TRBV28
ASSSLTSGSPSYEQY
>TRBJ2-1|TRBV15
ATSRVALQARGNEQF
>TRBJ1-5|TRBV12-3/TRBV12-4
ASRLGADQPQH
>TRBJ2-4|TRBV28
ASSFGGTQY
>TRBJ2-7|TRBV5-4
ASSLQGATEQY
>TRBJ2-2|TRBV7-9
ASSYGSGELF
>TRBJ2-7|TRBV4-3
ASSQVFGTVSYEQY
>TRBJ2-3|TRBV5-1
ASSLVGGGNTDTQY
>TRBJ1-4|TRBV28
ASSRQGGIEKLF
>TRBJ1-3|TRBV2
ASSRTDGNTIY
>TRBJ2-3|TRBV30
AWSPPPGTDTQY
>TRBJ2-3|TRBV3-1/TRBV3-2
ASSPHGGRTQY
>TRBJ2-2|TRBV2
ASSNTRRTGELF
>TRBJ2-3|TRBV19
ASSIRLAGGTDTQY
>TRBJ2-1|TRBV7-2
ASSFGSGEYNGQF
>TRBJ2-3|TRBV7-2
ASSLASGFNTQY
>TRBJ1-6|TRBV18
ASSLRGPGDNSPLH
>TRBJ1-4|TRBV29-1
SVEGGDTGTEKLF
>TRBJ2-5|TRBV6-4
ASSRTREETQY
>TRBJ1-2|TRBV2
ASSVDSFYGYT
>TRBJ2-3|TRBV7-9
ASSLGGQGTTDTQY
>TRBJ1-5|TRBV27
ASSLTGGTGNQPQH
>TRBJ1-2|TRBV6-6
ASNRDRGHFGYT
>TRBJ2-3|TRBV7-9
ASSSRGLRTDTQY
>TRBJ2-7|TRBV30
AWNDQGLSYEQY
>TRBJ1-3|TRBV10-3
AISESSTSGNTIY
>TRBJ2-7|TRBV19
ASGAAYEQY
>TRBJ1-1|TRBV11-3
ASSFLSTGNTEAF
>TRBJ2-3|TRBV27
ASRVAGDSTQY
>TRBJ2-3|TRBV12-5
ASGLFQGEEY
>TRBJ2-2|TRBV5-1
ASRQGQNTGELF
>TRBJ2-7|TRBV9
ASSLQGYEQY
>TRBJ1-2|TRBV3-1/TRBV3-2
ASSHNAGTVSGGYT
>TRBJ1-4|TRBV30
AWTGRTGEKLF
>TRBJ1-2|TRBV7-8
ASSPNRGANYGYT